This paragraph covers one TCR beta chain sequence. These data belong to a study of T cells after yellow fever vaccination. Across the study: Low-cell-number fractions were prepared with SMART-Seq v4 Ultra Low Input. Findings and caveats of the study: Overlap between CD4 and CD8 compartments was detected for a small share of clonotypes. There was a possibility that FACS-sorted repertoires contained abundant clonotypes contaminating from the bulk population.

TCR cDNA was made by 5'RACE template switching, adding a universal primer site and UMIs. TCRdb itself ran the 5' RACE reads through MiXCR, one entry per CDR3 protein. The data contain roughly 56,000 distinct CDR3 sequences, about 5.6% of them singletons. The CDR3 contains 13 residues. The V gene lost 7 bases and the J gene lost 10 bases, with 14 bases spanning the gap. Germline CDR1 reads MNHEY; CDR2 reads SMNVEV (reference sequence). The material sequenced was PBMCs, either bulk or a sorted T-cell subset (CD4+, CD8+, memory, or dextramer-sorted; not recorded which), taken on the day of the yellow fever booster vaccination. The sequence came from a young man who received the YFV17D yellow fever vaccine. The chain couples TRBV27 to TRBJ1-6, with a possible D match to TRBD1 (6 bases). CDR3 DNA: TGTGCCAGCAAGGGGGTCGGTTTATCACCCCTCCACTTT. Translation: CASKGVGLSPLHF.